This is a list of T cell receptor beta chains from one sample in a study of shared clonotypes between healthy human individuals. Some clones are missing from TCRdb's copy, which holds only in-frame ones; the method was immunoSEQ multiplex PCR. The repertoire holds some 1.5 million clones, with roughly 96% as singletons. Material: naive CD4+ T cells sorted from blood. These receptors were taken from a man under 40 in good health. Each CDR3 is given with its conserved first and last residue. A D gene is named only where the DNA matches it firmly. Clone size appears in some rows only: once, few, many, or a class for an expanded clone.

cdr3_nt: TGTGCCAGCAGCGTAAGCGTCACGACAGGTCAAGAGACCCAGTACTTC; cdr3_aa: CASSVSVTTGQETQYF; d_call: NA; v_call: TRBV9; j_call: TRBJ2-5; clone_size: NA
cdr3_nt: TGTGCCAGCCAGGGACTAGCGAACAATGAGCAGTTCTTC; cdr3_aa: CASQGLANNEQFF; d_call: TRBD2; v_call: TRBV28; j_call: TRBJ2-1; clone_size: NA
cdr3_nt: TGTGCCACCAGCAGAGCCGGGAGCTCCTACGAGCAGTACTTC; cdr3_aa: CATSRAGSSYEQYF; d_call: NA; v_call: TRBV15; j_call: TRBJ2-7; clone_size: NA
cdr3_nt: TGTGCCAGCAGCCAAGAACCAGCGGAGACCCAGTACTTC; cdr3_aa: CASSQEPAETQYF; d_call: NA; v_call: TRBV4-2; j_call: TRBJ2-5; clone_size: NA
cdr3_nt: TGCAGCGTATACCGGGACCCTCGGAATGAGCAGTTCTTC; cdr3_aa: CSVYRDPRNEQFF; d_call: NA; v_call: TRBV29-1; j_call: TRBJ2-1; clone_size: NA
cdr3_nt: TGTGCCAGCAGTGAAAGGCGACTAGCGGGAGGGGACAATGAGCAGTTCTTC; cdr3_aa: CASSERRLAGGDNEQFF; d_call: TRBD2; v_call: TRBV2; j_call: TRBJ2-1; clone_size: once
cdr3_nt: TGTGCCAGCAGCGTAGGTATCGGGGGTAACAGCAGGGAAGAGACCCAGTACTTC; cdr3_aa: CASSVGIGGNSREETQYF; d_call: NA; v_call: TRBV9; j_call: TRBJ2-5; clone_size: NA
cdr3_nt: TGTGCCAGTGGGGACCGCGCGGTTTTTGGAAACACCATATATTTT; cdr3_aa: CASGDRAVFGNTIYF; d_call: NA; v_call: TRBV19; j_call: TRBJ1-3; clone_size: NA
cdr3_nt: TGCGCCAGCAGCACTGGACAGGGGATCTATGGCTACACCTTC; cdr3_aa: CASSTGQGIYGYTF; d_call: TRBD1; v_call: TRBV5-1; j_call: TRBJ1-2; clone_size: NA
cdr3_nt: TGTGCCATCAGTGAGTCGATTCAGGGCCTGAATGAAAAACTGTTTTTT; cdr3_aa: CAISESIQGLNEKLFF; d_call: NA; v_call: TRBV10-3; j_call: TRBJ1-4; clone_size: NA
cdr3_nt: TGTGCCACCACGAACCGGGATTTTAACAATGAGCAGTTCTTC; cdr3_aa: CATTNRDFNNEQFF; d_call: NA; v_call: TRBV10-3; j_call: TRBJ2-1; clone_size: NA
cdr3_nt: TGTGCCAGCAGCCCCCCCACTAGCTATTCCTACGAGCAGTACTTC; cdr3_aa: CASSPPTSYSYEQYF; d_call: NA; v_call: TRBV11-2; j_call: TRBJ2-7; clone_size: once
cdr3_nt: TGTGCCAGCAGCTCCCTAGCGGGAGTGGATGAGCAGTTCTTC; cdr3_aa: CASSSLAGVDEQFF; d_call: TRBD2; v_call: TRBV11-2; j_call: TRBJ2-1; clone_size: NA
cdr3_nt: TGTGCCAGCAGTCTCTCCCTACAGGGTATACGCTACGAGCAGTACTTC; cdr3_aa: CASSLSLQGIRYEQYF; d_call: NA; v_call: TRBV6-6; j_call: TRBJ2-7; clone_size: NA
cdr3_nt: TGTGCCAGCAGCTTACCGCCAGGGGGAAAAAACATTCAGTACTTC; cdr3_aa: CASSLPPGGKNIQYF; d_call: TRBD1; v_call: TRBV7-9; j_call: TRBJ2-4; clone_size: NA
cdr3_nt: TGTGCCAGCAGCACCCCGGACAGGGGTTGGCAGTTCTTC; cdr3_aa: CASSTPDRGWQFF; d_call: TRBD1; v_call: TRBV7-2; j_call: TRBJ2-1; clone_size: NA
cdr3_nt: TGTGCCAGCAGTGAAAGGGCAGGTGATATGCAGTTCTTC; cdr3_aa: CASSERAGDMQFF; d_call: NA; v_call: TRBV6-1; j_call: TRBJ2-1; clone_size: NA
cdr3_nt: TGCAGCGTCTCCGGGACAGGGGGCGCTGACTATGGCTACACCTTC; cdr3_aa: CSVSGTGGADYGYTF; d_call: TRBD1; v_call: TRBV29-1; j_call: TRBJ1-2; clone_size: NA
cdr3_nt: TGTGCCAGCAGCTTATCAGCAGGGGGGTCCTACAATGAGCAGTTCTTC; cdr3_aa: CASSLSAGGSYNEQFF; d_call: NA; v_call: TRBV5-4; j_call: TRBJ2-1; clone_size: NA
cdr3_nt: TGTGCCAGCAGCTCCAGTCCCTGGTGGCTAGCGGAGGAGGACGAGCAGTACTTC; cdr3_aa: CASSSSPWWLAEEDEQYF; d_call: TRBD2; v_call: TRBV7-2; j_call: TRBJ2-7; clone_size: NA